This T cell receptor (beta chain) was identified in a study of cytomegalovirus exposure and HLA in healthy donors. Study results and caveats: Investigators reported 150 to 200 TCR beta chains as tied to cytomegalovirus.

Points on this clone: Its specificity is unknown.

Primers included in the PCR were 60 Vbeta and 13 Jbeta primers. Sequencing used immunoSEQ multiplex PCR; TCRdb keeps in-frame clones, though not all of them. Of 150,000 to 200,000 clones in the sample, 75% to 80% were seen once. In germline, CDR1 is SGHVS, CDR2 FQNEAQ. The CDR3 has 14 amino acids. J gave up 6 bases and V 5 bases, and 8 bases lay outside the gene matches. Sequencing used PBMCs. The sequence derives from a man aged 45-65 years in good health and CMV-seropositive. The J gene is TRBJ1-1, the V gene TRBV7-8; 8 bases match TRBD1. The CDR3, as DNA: TGTGCCAGCAGCAGCAGGGGGCGGGGAGCTGAAGCTTTCTTT. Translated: CASSSRGRGAEAFF.